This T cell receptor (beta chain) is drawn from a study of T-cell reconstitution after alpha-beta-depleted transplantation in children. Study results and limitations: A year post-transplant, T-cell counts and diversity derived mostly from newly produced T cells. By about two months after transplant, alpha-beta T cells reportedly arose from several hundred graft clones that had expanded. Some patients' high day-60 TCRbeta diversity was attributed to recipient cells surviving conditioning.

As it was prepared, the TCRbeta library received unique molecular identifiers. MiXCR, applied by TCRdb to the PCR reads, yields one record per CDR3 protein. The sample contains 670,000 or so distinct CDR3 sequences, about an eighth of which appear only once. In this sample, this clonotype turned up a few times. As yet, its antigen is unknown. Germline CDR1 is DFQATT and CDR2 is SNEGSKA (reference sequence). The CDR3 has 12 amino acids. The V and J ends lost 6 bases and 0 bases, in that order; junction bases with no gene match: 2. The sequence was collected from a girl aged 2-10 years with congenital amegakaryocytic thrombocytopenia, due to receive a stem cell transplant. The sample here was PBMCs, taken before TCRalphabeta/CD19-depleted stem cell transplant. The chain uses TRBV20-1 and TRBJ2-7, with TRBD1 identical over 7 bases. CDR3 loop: CSATGASYEQYF. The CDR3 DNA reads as TGCAGTGCAACAGGGGCCTCCTACGAGCAGTACTTC.